Sequencing of this T cell receptor (beta chain) was carried out in a study of shared T cell receptors in the human thymus. Measured with immunoSEQ multiplex PCR; TCRdb has only the in-frame clones, and not every one. Here the sample spans about 710,000 clones, more than 70% being singletons. J gave up 4 bases and V 4 bases, and 5 bases lay outside the gene matches. The CDR3 covers 14 residues. The V gene's germline CDR1 is KGHSH and CDR2 LQKENI. This same sample was also taken into another study, of human thymus T cells. That study adds: Healthy Finnish infants having corrective surgery for congenital heart defects served as donors. The study used thymus tissue resected during corrective heart surgery.

Material: thymocytes. This chain links TRBV18 with TRBJ2-7; 9 bases agree with TRBD1. This TCR came from a boy younger than two with a congenital heart defect. CDR3 DNA sequence: TGTGCCAGCTCACGGGCGGACAGGGGATACGAGCAGTACTTC. Protein: CASSRADRGYEQYF.